This is a list of T cell receptor beta chains from one sample in a study of vaccination effects on CD4 cells after COVID-19. The protocol was immunoSEQ multiplex PCR, while the TCRdb copy is restricted to in-frame clones and leaves out a portion. The sample holds some 17,000 clones, 76% seen once. Their antigens are not known. This material consisted of CD4+ T cells from PBMCs cultured with SARS-CoV-2 spike peptides, taken after COVID-19 vaccination. All receptors derive from a human donor who had a prior SARS-CoV-2 infection. Each CDR3 is given with its conserved first and last residue. The order of the fields is J gene, D gene, clone size, V gene, CDR3 protein, CDR3 DNA. The D gene is left open where the match is weak. The size entry is marked missing in some rows and otherwise reads once, few, many or a size class.

>TRBJ2-6|NA|few|TRBV7-2
CASSFRGGYSGANVLTF
TGTGCCAGCAGCTTCAGGGGGGGATACTCTGGGGCCAACGTCCTGACTTTC
>TRBJ2-2|NA|NA|TRBV6-5
CASMGLMNTGELFF
TGTGCCAGTATGGGACTGATGAACACCGGGGAGCTGTTTTTT
>TRBJ1-1|NA|NA|TRBV7-2
CASSLKQGSEAFF
TGTGCCAGCAGCTTAAAACAGGGAAGTGAAGCTTTCTTT
>TRBJ2-7|NA|few|TRBV28
CASSFHSNEQYF
TGTGCCAGCAGTTTCCATTCTAACGAGCAGTACTTC
>TRBJ2-3|TRBD2|once|TRBV29-1
CSDVTRLAGSTDTQYF
TGCAGCGATGTTACTAGACTAGCGGGAAGCACAGATACGCAGTATTTT
>TRBJ2-2|NA|NA|TRBV13
CASSRKLTADPGELFF
TGTGCCAGCAGCCGGAAATTGACAGCGGATCCCGGGGAGCTGTTTTTT
>TRBJ1-2|NA|NA|TRBV5-1
CASSLEPSSYGYTF
TGCGCCAGCAGCTTGGAACCCAGCAGCTATGGCTACACCTTC
>TRBJ2-2|NA|NA|TRBV3-1/TRBV3-2
CASSQRQWNTGELFF
TGTGCCAGCAGCCAACGACAGTGGAACACCGGGGAGCTGTTTTTT
>TRBJ1-1|NA|few|TRBV2
CASRLVNTEAFF
TGTGCCAGCCGACTCGTGAACACTGAAGCTTTCTTT
>TRBJ1-6|NA|NA|TRBV5-5
CASSLSQGGSSYNSPLHF
TGTGCCAGCAGCTTGAGTCAGGGAGGGAGCTCCTATAATTCACCCCTCCACTTT
>TRBJ1-4|NA|few|TRBV7-2
CASSLGQTGSNEKLFF
TGTGCCAGCAGCCTAGGGCAAACAGGGAGCAATGAAAAACTGTTTTTT
>TRBJ2-1|TRBD2|NA|TRBV11-3
CASSRGSGRDNEQFF
TGTGCCAGCAGCAGAGGCTCCGGGAGGGACAATGAGCAGTTCTTC
>TRBJ2-7|NA|few|TRBV27
CASSFSNSYEQYF
TGTGCCAGCAGTTTTTCAAACTCCTACGAGCAGTACTTC
>TRBJ2-1|NA|NA|TRBV12-3/TRBV12-4
CASSPRHNEQFF
TGTGCCAGCAGCCCAAGACACAATGAGCAGTTCTTC
>TRBJ2-7|NA|NA|TRBV18
CASSLKPFMGYEQYF
TGTGCCAGCTCTTTAAAGCCGTTCATGGGATACGAGCAGTACTTC
>TRBJ2-3|NA|few|TRBV9
CASSDRQGGGDTQYF
TGTGCCAGCAGCGATCGGCAGGGCGGAGGAGATACGCAGTATTTT
>TRBJ2-7|TRBD1|NA|TRBV5-1
CASSLEGGQVGDEQYF
TGCGCCAGCAGCTTGGAAGGCGGACAGGTGGGCGACGAGCAGTACTTC
>TRBJ1-5|NA|NA|TRBV6-6
CASSSAVYEDQPQHF
TGTGCCAGCAGCTCCGCAGTTTACGAGGATCAGCCCCAGCATTTT
>TRBJ2-7|TRBD1|medium-sized|TRBV11-2
CASSPVPGQGLIRQYF
TGTGCCAGCAGCCCCGTGCCGGGACAGGGGCTTATAAGGCAGTACTTC
>TRBJ1-1|NA|NA|TRBV10-2
CASSELLGGGADNTEAFF
TGCGCCAGCAGTGAGCTGCTTGGGGGCGGGGCAGATAACACTGAAGCTTTCTTT
>TRBJ2-2|NA|few|TRBV12-3/TRBV12-4
CASSRTGELFF
TGTGCCAGCAGCCGTACCGGGGAGCTGTTTTTT
>TRBJ1-1|NA|NA|TRBV11-3
CASSNYRMNTEAFF
TGTGCCAGCAGCAACTACAGGATGAACACTGAAGCTTTCTTT
>TRBJ2-2|TRBD2|NA|TRBV9
CASSVHSGGGGTGELFF
TGTGCCAGCAGCGTACATAGCGGGGGAGGGGGCACCGGGGAGCTGTTTTTT
>TRBJ2-1|NA|NA|TRBV7-3
CASSLVPTYNEQFF
TGTGCCAGCAGCTTGGTACCCACCTACAATGAGCAGTTCTTC
>TRBJ2-1|TRBD1|few|TRBV29-1
CSVEGLFWDRVDHEQFF
TGCAGCGTTGAAGGTCTTTTCTGGGACAGGGTGGACCATGAGCAGTTCTTC
>TRBJ2-3|NA|NA|TRBV6-1
CASSEVGHTDTQYF
TGTGCCAGCAGTGAAGTTGGTCACACAGATACGCAGTATTTT
>TRBJ2-2|NA|medium-sized|TRBV5-6
CASSWDTGELFF
TGTGCCAGCAGCTGGGACACCGGGGAGCTGTTTTTT
>TRBJ2-6|NA|once|TRBV7-8
CASSLGNRFSGANVLTF
TGTGCCAGCAGCTTAGGTAACAGGTTCTCTGGGGCCAACGTCCTGACTTTC
>TRBJ1-6|NA|NA|TRBV5-4
CASSFRDTNSPLHF
TGTGCCAGCAGCTTTAGAGACACCAATTCACCCCTCCACTTT
>TRBJ2-3|TRBD1|NA|TRBV23-1
CASSQQGVAQYF
TGCGCCAGCAGCCAACAGGGGGTAGCGCAGTATTTT
>TRBJ1-6|TRBD1|NA|TRBV5-4
CASSFGGTGTYNSPLHF
TGTGCCAGCAGCTTCGGCGGGACAGGGACCTATAATTCACCCCTCCACTTT
>TRBJ1-5|NA|NA|TRBV28
CASSLYVQPQHF
TGTGCCAGCAGTTTATATGTTCAGCCCCAGCATTTT
>TRBJ1-4|NA|NA|TRBV5-1
CASSPQGLNEKLFF
TGCGCCAGCAGCCCCCAGGGGCTTAATGAAAAACTGTTTTTT
>TRBJ2-5|NA|NA|TRBV5-1
CASSLVSGKETQYF
TGCGCCAGCAGCTTAGTTAGCGGAAAAGAGACCCAGTACTTC
>TRBJ1-2|NA|NA|TRBV7-2
CASSFSTGAHYGYTF
TGTGCCAGCAGCTTCTCCACGGGGGCTCACTATGGCTACACCTTC
>TRBJ1-5|NA|few|TRBV12-3/TRBV12-4
CASCEGDQPQHF
TGTGCCAGCTGCGAGGGTGATCAGCCCCAGCATTTT
>TRBJ1-2|TRBD1|NA|TRBV28
CASSLLGQGYGYTF
TGTGCCAGCAGTTTACTGGGACAGGGCTATGGCTACACCTTC
>TRBJ2-7|TRBD2|NA|TRBV4-1
CASSQGLAVTYEQYF
TGCGCCAGCAGCCAAGGACTAGCGGTTACCTACGAGCAGTACTTC
>TRBJ2-5|TRBD2|NA|TRBV3-1/TRBV3-2
CASSQEFGGVSAATQETQYF
TGTGCCAGCAGCCAAGAATTTGGGGGGGTATCCGCAGCTACCCAAGAGACCCAGTACTTC
>TRBJ1-2|TRBD1|NA|TRBV19
CASRRTGNYGYTF
TGTGCCAGTAGAAGGACAGGGAACTATGGCTACACCTTC
>TRBJ1-3|NA|NA|TRBV7-2
CASSPTHFWQSGNTIYF
TGTGCCAGCAGCCCCACTCATTTTTGGCAGTCTGGAAACACCATATATTTT
>TRBJ2-2|NA|NA|TRBV5-6
CASSSGPTGELFF
TGTGCCAGCAGCTCGGGGCCGACCGGGGAGCTGTTTTTT
>TRBJ1-4|NA|once|TRBV18
CASSPQGSNEKLFF
TGTGCCAGCTCACCACAGGGGTCTAATGAAAAACTGTTTTTT
>TRBJ1-5|TRBD1|NA|TRBV15
CATSRQGGYSNQPQHF
TGTGCCACCAGCAGGCAGGGGGGGTATAGCAATCAGCCCCAGCATTTT
>TRBJ1-3|NA|few|TRBV21-1
CASSQMGQSSGNTIYF
TGTGCCAGCAGCCAGATGGGACAGAGCTCTGGAAACACCATATATTTT
>TRBJ2-1|TRBD2|NA|TRBV30
CAWNTGRTSGSSEQFF
TGTGCCTGGAATACTGGGAGGACTAGCGGGAGTAGTGAGCAGTTCTTC
>TRBJ2-5|TRBD2|NA|TRBV6-5
CASSPGRGQTQYF
TGTGCCAGCAGTCCGGGGAGGGGACAGACCCAGTACTTC
>TRBJ2-1|NA|NA|TRBV7-2
CASSLGPGVFSYNEQFF
TGTGCCAGCAGCTTAGGCCCAGGAGTCTTCTCCTACAATGAGCAGTTCTTC
>TRBJ2-5|NA|NA|TRBV10-3
CAISGTEQETQYF
TGTGCCATCAGTGGGACAGAACAAGAGACCCAGTACTTC
>TRBJ1-3|NA|NA|TRBV5-4
CASSLGPGRLYGNTIYF
TGTGCCAGCAGCTTGGGGCCAGGACGGTTGTATGGAAACACCATATATTTT
>TRBJ2-1|TRBD1|NA|TRBV19
CASSPGQGHEQFF
TGTGCCAGTAGTCCAGGACAGGGCCATGAGCAGTTCTTC